One sample yielded the 27 T cell receptor beta chains listed below, sequenced in a study of OX40 agonist ivuxolimab in advanced cancers. Only in-frame clones appear in the TCRdb table, and some are missing; sequencing was by immunoSEQ multiplex PCR. The sample lists approximately 60,000 clones, roughly 80% occurring once. Material: CD4+ or CD8+ T cells sorted from blood, obtained in a trial of the OX40 agonist ivuxolimab. These receptors were taken from an adult with an advanced solid tumor such as melanoma, head and neck, liver or kidney cancer.

The J gene is TRBJ2-7, the V gene TRBV19; a weak D match, TRBD2 (6 bases). The CDR3 extends over 14 amino acids. The germline V gene encodes CDR1 LNHDA and CDR2 SQIVND (reference sequence). Trimming took off 6 bases at V and 7 bases at J, with 19 bases between the two ends. This chain's CDR3 is CASSPGPAAGEQYF. For the CDR3, the DNA is TGTGCCAGTAGCCCGGGACCGGCTGCGGGAGAGCAGTACTTC.

The rearrangement joins TRBV30 to TRBJ2-7; 9 nucleotides line up with TRBD2. Germline lookup yields CDR1 GTSNPN and CDR2 SVGIG (reference sequence). V gave up 4 bases and J gave up 3 bases; unmatched junction bases: 7. The length of the CDR3 is 14 residues. The CDR3 bases are TGTGCCTGGAAAGCGGGGGGACAAAGCTACGAGCAGTACTTC. Its protein is CAWKAGGQSYEQYF.

The DNA of the CDR3 is TGTGCCAGCTCACTCGAGGGTGAAGCTTTCTTT. Translated, it gives CASSLEGEAFF. This chain uses TRBV18 with TRBJ1-1; D not certain. V was cut by 4 bases and J by 7 bases, with 7 bases left in between. The CDR3 has 11 amino acids. Germline values: CDR1 KGHSH, CDR2 LQKENI.

The CDR3 nucleotides read TGTGCCAGCACGGGCACAGATACGCAGTATTTT. Encoded protein: CASTGTDTQYF. J is TRBJ2-3 and V is TRBV10-3, with D unclear. The CDR3 is 11 amino acids. CDR1 and CDR2 from the germline V gene are ENHRY and SYGVKD. Trimming shortened V by 10 bases and J by 1 base, and 6 bases separated the two germline ends.

The chain has TRBV7-9 and TRBJ2-7; 9 bases fit TRBD2. The CDR3 loop spans 16 amino acids. Germline V CDR1 and CDR2: SEHNR, FQNEAQ (reference sequence). V dropped 3 bases and J dropped 3; count of bases not matched to a gene: 9. CDR3 sequence: CASSLRTSANLYEQYF. The CDR3 DNA reads as TGTGCCAGCAGCTTGCGGACTAGCGCCAACCTCTACGAGCAGTACTTC.

The gene calls are TRBV10-3 and TRBJ2-2; 13 nucleotides agree with TRBD2. There are 17 residues in the CDR3. J gave up 0 bases and V 2 bases, and 0 bases lay outside the gene matches. Germline CDR1 reads ENHRY; CDR2 reads SYGVKD. The DNA for the CDR3 is TGTGCCATCAGTGAGACTAGCGGGGGGGCGAACACCGGGGAGCTGTTTTTT. This sequence encodes CAISETSGGANTGELFF.

The genes are TRBV5-6 and TRBJ1-5; possibly TRBD1 for D (6 bases). The CDR3 has 16 residues. Germline V gene sequence: CDR1 SGHDT, CDR2 YYEEEE. V lost 4 bases, J lost 0 bases, and 14 bases lay in between. The CDR3 sequence is CASSRWTVNSNQPQHF. CDR3 in DNA: TGTGCCAGCAGCCGGTGGACAGTAAATAGCAATCAGCCCCAGCATTTT.

The chain recombines TRBV7-7 with TRBJ2-1, with D uncertain. Trimming removed 0 bases from V and 9 bases from J, with 9 bases in between. The CDR3 consists of 13 residues. Germline assignment: CDR1 SSHAT and CDR2 FNYEAQ (reference sequence). Here the CDR3 reads CASSLAPAAEQFF. The CDR3 DNA follows: TGTGCCAGCAGCTTAGCTCCGGCGGCTGAGCAGTTCTTC. The full variable domain, its missing parts supplied by reference TRBV7-7 and TRBJ2-1, is GAGVSQSPRYKVTKRGQDVTLRCDPISSHATLYWYQQALGQGPEFLTYFNYEAQPDKSGLPSDRFSAERPEGSISTLTIQRTEQRDSAMYRCASSLAPAAEQFFGPGTRLTVL.

The V call is TRBV30, the J call TRBJ1-3; 7 positions agree with TRBD1. J lost 2 bases, V lost 5 bases, and 3 bases had no gene match. CDR1 is GTSNPN and CDR2 is SVGIG in the germline V gene (reference sequence). The CDR3 runs 13 residues. The CDR3 loop reads CAWGTGAGNTIYF. As DNA, the CDR3 is TGTGCCTGGGGAACAGGGGCTGGAAACACCATATATTTT.

The gene calls are TRBV7-9 and TRBJ1-3; D not resolved. Germline V gene lookup returns CDR1 SEHNR and CDR2 FQNEAQ (reference sequence). Trimming stripped 4 bases from V and 3 bases from J, with 13 bases between. The CDR3 is 15 amino acids. CDR3 sequence (DNA): TGTGCCAGCAGCTCCCTGCGGCGGGTTGGAAACACCATATATTTT. As protein: CASSSLRRVGNTIYF.

The chain has TRBV19 and TRBJ2-7; D gene ambiguous. Trimming removed 4 bases from V and 4 bases from J, with 14 bases in between. The CDR3 length is 14 residues. From germline, CDR1 is LNHDA and CDR2 SQIVND (reference sequence). DNA of the CDR3: TGTGCCAGTAGTAGGGAATGGGCCGGTTACGAGCAGTACTTC. This codes for CASSREWAGYEQYF.

The chain uses TRBV30 and TRBJ2-7; D unresolved. The V end was cut by 0 bases, the J end by 3 bases, with 9 bases between. This CDR3 contains 13 residues. The germline V gene encodes CDR1 GTSNPN and CDR2 SVGIG (reference sequence). The CDR3 sequence: CAWSVRESYEQYF. CDR3 in DNA: TGTGCCTGGAGTGTACGCGAGAGCTACGAGCAGTACTTC. The full variable domain, rest sourced from reference TRBV30 and TRBJ2-7, is SQTIHQWPATLVQPVGSPLSLECTVEGTSNPNLYWYRQAAGRGLQLLFYSVGIGQISSEVPQNLSASRPQDRQFILSSKKLLLSDSGFYLCAWSVRESYEQYFGPGTRLTVT.

V gene TRBV10-3 combines with J gene TRBJ1-1; D gene unclear. The V gene's germline CDR1 is ENHRY and CDR2 SYGVKD. The CDR3 extends over 14 amino acids. Trimming left V 0 bases short and J 0 bases short, with 5 bases between. This chain's CDR3 is CAISESLMNTEAFF. The CDR3 DNA is TGTGCCATCAGTGAGTCTCTCATGAACACTGAAGCTTTCTTT.

The J gene is TRBJ2-1, the V gene TRBV5-6; D perhaps matches TRBD1 (6 bases). The CDR3 extends over 15 amino acids. V gave up 4 bases and J gave up 3 bases, with 14 bases separating them. The germline V gene has CDR1 SGHDT and CDR2 YYEEEE. DNA of the CDR3: TGTGCCAGCAGCGTACGACAGGACTTCTACAATGAGCAGTTCTTC. This translates into CASSVRQDFYNEQFF. Drawing the rest from reference TRBV5-6 and TRBJ2-1, the complete variable domain is DAGVTQSPTHLIKTRGQQVTLRCSPKSGHDTVSWYQQALGQGPQFIFQYYEEEERQRGNFPDRFSGHQFPNYSSELNVNALLLGDSALYLCASSVRQDFYNEQFFGPGTRLTVL.

V is TRBV6-1 and J is TRBJ2-7; a weak D match, TRBD1 (6 bases). CDR3 size: 16 residues. V shed 3 bases and J shed 2 bases, with 17 bases lying between them. CDR1 MNHNS and CDR2 SASEGT come from the germline V gene. The CDR3 loop is CASSDVMDSFTYEQYF. Written as DNA, the CDR3 is TGTGCCAGCAGTGACGTAATGGACAGCTTCACCTACGAGCAGTACTTC.

The rearrangement joins TRBV7-9 to TRBJ1-1; D is uncertain. Per the germline V gene, CDR1 is SEHNR and CDR2 is FQNEAQ (reference sequence). V lost 5 bases and J 6 bases, leaving 22 bases between the germline ends. This CDR3 is built from 16 residues. The CDR3 reads CASSPKMRVNIAEAFF. CDR3 bases: TGTGCCAGCAGCCCAAAAATGCGGGTTAATATTGCTGAAGCTTTCTTT.

The chain has TRBV6-5 and TRBJ1-6, with a tentative D call TRBD1 (5 bases). V was shortened by 2 bases and J by 9 bases, with 5 bases between the two germline ends. This CDR3 has 12 amino acids. Germline CDR1 and CDR2: MNHEY and SVGAGI. The CDR3 DNA sequence: TGTGCCAGCAGTTACCAGGGTTCACCCCTCCACTTT. Translation: CASSYQGSPLHF.

The V call is TRBV18, the J call TRBJ2-3, with a weak D call TRBD2 (6 bases). Germline V gene sequence: CDR1 KGHSH, CDR2 LQKENI. The V end was cut by 5 bases, the J end by 0 bases, with 9 bases between. This CDR3 region has 14 residues. This chain's CDR3 is CASSTGTSTDTQYF. CDR3 nucleotides: TGTGCCAGCTCAACGGGGACTAGCACAGATACGCAGTATTTT. Using reference TRBV18 and TRBJ2-3 for the parts outside the CDR3, the full variable domain is NAGVMQNPRHLVRRRGQEARLRCSPMKGHSHVYWYRQLPEEGLKFMVYLQKENIIDESGMPKERFSAEFPKEGPSILRIQQVVRGDSAAYFCASSTGTSTDTQYFGPGTRLTVL.

The gene calls are TRBV20-1 and TRBJ2-1; D call uncertain. CDR1 and CDR2 from the germline V gene are DFQATT and SNEGSKA (reference sequence). The germline V and J ends were trimmed by 6 bases and 6 bases, with 9 bases remaining between them. This CDR3 is built from 11 residues. The CDR3 DNA reads TGCAGTGCCGGGCTGGGCAATGAGCAGTTCTTC. Its translation is CSAGLGNEQFF.

The rearrangement uses TRBV19 and TRBJ1-5; 9 bases align to TRBD1. CDR1 is LNHDA and CDR2 is SQIVND in the germline V gene (reference sequence). This CDR3 is 14 amino acids long. J gave up 1 base and V 7 bases, and 2 bases lay outside the gene matches. This chain's CDR3 is CASMGTGSNQPQHF. The DNA for the CDR3 is TGTGCCAGTATGGGGACAGGGAGCAATCAGCCCCAGCATTTT.

V gene TRBV5-1 combines with J gene TRBJ2-7, with 8 bases fitting TRBD1. In germline, CDR1 is SGHRS, CDR2 YFSETQ. With V trimmed by 4 bases and J by 5 bases, 11 bases remained unmatched. The CDR3 contains 15 residues. In DNA form, the CDR3 reads TGCGCCAGCAGCAAAAACAGGGGGGCGCTGGACGAGCAGTACTTC. Protein product: CASSKNRGALDEQYF.

The CDR3 loop is CASSTDGGRSPLHF. The CDR3 DNA is TGCGCCAGCTCAACTGACGGTGGGAGATCACCCCTCCACTTT. V usage is TRBV5-1 and J usage is TRBJ1-6; no definite D call. The CDR3 spans 14 residues. Trimming pared 7 bases from V and 10 bases from J, leaving 18 bases between. CDR1 and CDR2 from the germline V gene are SGHRS and YFSETQ.

The chain recombines TRBV5-5 with TRBJ1-5; D is possibly TRBD1 (6 bases). With 5 bases removed from V and 7 bases from J, the gap between germline ends came to 16 bases. The CDR3 totals 14 residues. CDR1 is SGHKS, CDR2 YYEKEE, per germline (reference sequence). Here the CDR3 DNA reads TGTGCCAGCAGTCTCGTCAGGGGTTCCCAGCCCCAGCATTTT. Amino acid sequence: CASSLVRGSQPQHF.

The chain has TRBV2 and TRBJ2-3; TRBD2 matches 11 bases. The CDR3 has 16 amino acids. The ends lost 5 bases at V and 3 bases at J; junction bases unmatched: 7. CDR1 SNHLY and CDR2 FYNNEI come from the germline V gene. The CDR3 DNA sequence: TGTGCCAGCAGTAGGCTAGCGGGGGGTGGGACAGATACGCAGTATTTT. It encodes CASSRLAGGGTDTQYF.

The chain joins TRBV11-1 to TRBJ1-6; D might be TRBD1 (5 bases). CDR3 length: 16 residues. The V gene's germline CDR1 is SGHAT and CDR2 FQDESV (reference sequence). The V gene lost 5 bases and the J gene lost 0 bases, with 11 bases spanning the gap. The CDR3, as DNA: TGTGCCAGCAGCCCTAGACAGAGCTCCTATAATTCACCCCTCCACTTT. This codes for CASSPRQSSYNSPLHF.

The chain couples TRBV27 to TRBJ2-5; 10 nucleotides line up with TRBD2. The J call is uncertain, as TRBJ2-7 better fits the DNA end. Germline V lookup: CDR1 MNHEY, CDR2 SMNVEV (reference sequence). The CDR3 length is 17 residues. The CDR3 protein is CASSLVAGGINLYEQYF. CDR3 bases: TGTGCCAGCAGTTTAGTAGCGGGGGGAATAAATTTATACGAGCAGTACTTC.

CDR3 nucleotide sequence: TGTGCCAGCAGCGTCTCGCAACTAAGGGAGACCCAGTACTTC. Translating gives CASSVSQLRETQYF. The chain employs TRBV9 and TRBJ2-5; D gene ambiguous. The CDR3 is made up of 14 amino acids. Trimming cost V 2 bases and J 5 bases, with 13 bases left between them. Germline V gene sequence: CDR1 SGDLS, CDR2 YYNGEE.